This record covers a single T cell receptor beta chain. The sample comes from a study of radiation and T cells in renal cell carcinoma. Germline CDR1 is SGHTA and CDR2 is FQGNSA. This CDR3 contains 14 residues. Trimming left V 1 base short and J 5 bases short, with 11 bases between. As for time point: blood 4 weeks post-SBRT, at nephrectomy. Documented treatment: 15 Gy SBRT to primary tumor, nephrectomy 4 weeks later. Nephrectomy followed 15 Gy stereotactic body radiation by 4 weeks. After SBRT, blood was collected at 2 and 4 weeks, plus baseline. The patient's renal cell carcinoma had clear cell pathology. TCRdb keeps only in-frame clones here, not all; method: immunoSEQ multiplex PCR. This repertoire shows 75,000 to 90,000 clones, 80% to 90% found once; its top ten account for over 5.5%.

This material consisted of blood, taken from a patient whose treatment included radiotherapy and nephrectomy. The chain recombines TRBV7-2 with TRBJ2-5, with a possible D match to TRBD1 (6 bases). The receptor was isolated from a woman aged 70-85 years with renal cell carcinoma. The CDR3 reads CASSLGGPPETQYF. The CDR3 DNA is TGTGCCAGCAGCTTAGGGGGGCCACCCGAGACCCAGTACTTC.